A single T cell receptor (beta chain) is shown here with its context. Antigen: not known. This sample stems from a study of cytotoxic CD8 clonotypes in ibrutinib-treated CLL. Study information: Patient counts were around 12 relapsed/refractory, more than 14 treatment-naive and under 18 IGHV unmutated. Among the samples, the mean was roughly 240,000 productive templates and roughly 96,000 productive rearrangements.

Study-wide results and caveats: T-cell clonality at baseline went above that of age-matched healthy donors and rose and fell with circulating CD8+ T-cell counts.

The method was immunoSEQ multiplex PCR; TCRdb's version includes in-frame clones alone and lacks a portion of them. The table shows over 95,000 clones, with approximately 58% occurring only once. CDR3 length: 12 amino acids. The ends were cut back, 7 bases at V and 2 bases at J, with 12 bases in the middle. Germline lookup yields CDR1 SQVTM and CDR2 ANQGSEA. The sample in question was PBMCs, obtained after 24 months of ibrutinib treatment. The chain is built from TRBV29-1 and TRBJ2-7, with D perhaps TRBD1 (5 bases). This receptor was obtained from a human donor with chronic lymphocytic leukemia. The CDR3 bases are TGCAGCGCCGTACAGGATACCTACGAGCAGTACTTC. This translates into CSAVQDTYEQYF.